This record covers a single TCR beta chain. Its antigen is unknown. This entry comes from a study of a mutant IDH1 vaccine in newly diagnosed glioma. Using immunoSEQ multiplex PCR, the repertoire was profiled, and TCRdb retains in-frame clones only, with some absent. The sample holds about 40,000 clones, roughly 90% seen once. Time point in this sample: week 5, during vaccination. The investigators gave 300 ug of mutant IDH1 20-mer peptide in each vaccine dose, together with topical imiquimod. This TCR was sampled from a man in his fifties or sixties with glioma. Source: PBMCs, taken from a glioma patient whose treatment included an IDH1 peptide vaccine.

The CDR3 region is CASSYGQQGTNQPQHF. Here the CDR3 DNA reads TGTGCCAGCAGTTACGGACAACAGGGGACCAATCAGCCCCAGCATTTT. This chain connects TRBV6-6 to TRBJ1-5, with 7 positions matching TRBD1. The CDR3 consists of 16 residues. V dropped 2 bases and J dropped 3; count of bases not matched to a gene: 7. Germline values: CDR1 MNHNY, CDR2 SVGAGI (reference sequence).